A selection of T cell receptor beta chains follows, all from one sample in a study of T-cell reconstitution after alpha-beta-depleted transplantation in children. A single record per CDR3 protein comes from TCRdb applying MiXCR to the PCR reads. The sample holds approximately 1,000,000 distinct CDR3 sequences, about 31% seen once. The sequences come from PBMCs, mostly from graft donor cells, collected 360 days after TCRalphabeta/CD19-depleted stem cell transplant. The origin of the receptors is a boy under three years old who had a stem cell transplant for SCID, so the T cells may come from the graft donor. Both conserved end residues are part of each CDR3. Some rows have no size entry. The others give once, few or many, or a class for an expanded clone.

v_gene	j_gene	abundance	CDR3aa
TRBV11-1	TRBJ1-2	few	CASSPVGTASPILYGYTF
TRBV5-5	TRBJ2-2	many	CASSRQGGPGELFF
TRBV28	TRBJ2-2	few	CASSLQQGRWTGELFF
TRBV2	TRBJ2-7	NA	CASSEAQGTRVWEQYF
TRBV7-2	TRBJ2-1	few	CASSLNPGNNEQFF
TRBV15	TRBJ2-5	few	CATSRGTSGETQYF
TRBV30	TRBJ1-4	few	CAWSILRGNEKLFF
TRBV7-3	TRBJ2-3	NA	CASSLRATNTQYF
TRBV7-9	TRBJ2-3	NA	CASSLWSHTDTQYF
TRBV12-3/TRBV12-4	TRBJ1-5	NA	CASSPGAGLNQPQHF
TRBV20-1	TRBJ1-5	NA	CSARVGRAGNQPQHF
TRBV5-5	TRBJ2-1	NA	CASSLVPGHEQFF
TRBV5-1	TRBJ1-5	once	CASSSGPARADQPQHF
TRBV9	TRBJ2-3	few	CASSALGDTDTQYF
TRBV2	TRBJ2-2	many	CASSETVGLRGAGELFF
TRBV12-3/TRBV12-4	TRBJ2-7	few	CASSLIQGKIYEQYF
TRBV12-3/TRBV12-4	TRBJ2-3	NA	CASSFWGAVDTQYF
TRBV20-1	TRBJ1-1	NA	CSASQGGGNTEAFF
TRBV6-1	TRBJ1-5	few	CASSARQSNQPQHF
TRBV27	TRBJ2-1	few	CASSWGSGTIYNEQFF
TRBV6-1	TRBJ1-3	few	CASVGGALGNTIYF
TRBV4-1	TRBJ2-2	few	CASSQFTAGTGRTGELFF
TRBV4-2	TRBJ2-3	NA	CASSQEERHTTGAVPDTQYF
TRBV5-1	TRBJ2-7	NA	CASSLEQWSSDEQYF
TRBV5-1	TRBJ2-1	NA	CASSSHRTGLFRNEQFF
TRBV20-1	TRBJ1-3	NA	CSARRRSSGNTIYF
TRBV6-2/TRBV6-3	TRBJ1-5	NA	CASSSGQGASYSNQPQHF
TRBV20-1	TRBJ2-6	NA	CSARAETQNVLTF
TRBV12-3/TRBV12-4	TRBJ1-5	NA	CASRPGRQSNQPQHF
TRBV6-2/TRBV6-3	TRBJ1-1	NA	CASSSPGAVMNTEAFF
TRBV29-1	TRBJ2-5	NA	CSVEGVDETQYF
TRBV11-2	TRBJ2-7	NA	CASSLVTGTTGEQYF
TRBV27	TRBJ2-2	few	CASSLQGTPNGELFF
TRBV20-1	TRBJ2-5	NA	CSATTDRVQETQYF
TRBV3-1	TRBJ1-1	NA	CASSQAVGNTEAFF
TRBV20-1	TRBJ2-1	NA	CRASMGHNEQFF
TRBV5-1	TRBJ2-3	NA	CASSWADSTDTQYF